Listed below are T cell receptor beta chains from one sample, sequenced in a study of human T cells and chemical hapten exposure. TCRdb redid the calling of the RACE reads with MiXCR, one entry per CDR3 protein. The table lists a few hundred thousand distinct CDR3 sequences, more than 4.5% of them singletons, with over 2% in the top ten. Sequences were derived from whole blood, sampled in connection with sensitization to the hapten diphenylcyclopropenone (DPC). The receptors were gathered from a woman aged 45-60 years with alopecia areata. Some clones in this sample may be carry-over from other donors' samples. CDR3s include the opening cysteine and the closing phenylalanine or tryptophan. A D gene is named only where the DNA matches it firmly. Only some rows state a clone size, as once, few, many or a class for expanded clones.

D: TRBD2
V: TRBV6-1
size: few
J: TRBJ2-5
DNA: TGTGCCAGCCCAAAGGGGAGGGGACAAGAGACCCAGTACTTC
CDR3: CASPKGRGQETQYF

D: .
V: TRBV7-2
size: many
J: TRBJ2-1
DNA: TGTGCCAGCAGCTTAGATCCCATCGAGGGGCGTGAGCAGTTCTTC
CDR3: CASSLDPIEGREQFF

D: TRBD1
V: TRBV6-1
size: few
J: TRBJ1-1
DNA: TGTGCCAGCAGTGAGCGACAGGGAATGTCTGAAGCTTTCTTT
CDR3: CASSERQGMSEAFF

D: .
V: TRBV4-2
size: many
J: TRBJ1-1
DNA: TGTGCCAGCAGCCAAGCCACAGTAGTGGTCACTGAAGCTTTCTTT
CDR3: CASSQATVVVTEAFF

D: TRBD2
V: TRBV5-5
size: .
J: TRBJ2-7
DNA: TGTGCCAGCAGCTTGGTACTAGCGGGGGGAACAGACGAGCAGTACTTC
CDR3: CASSLVLAGGTDEQYF

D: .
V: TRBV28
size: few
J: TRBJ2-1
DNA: TGTGCCAGCAGTGGTTTAGGGGGGGAGGCGTACAATGAGCAGTTCTTC
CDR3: CASSGLGGEAYNEQFF

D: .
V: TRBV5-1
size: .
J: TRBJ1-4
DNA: TGCGCCAGCAGCTTGGAGACTAATGAAAAACTGTTTTTT
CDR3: CASSLETNEKLFF

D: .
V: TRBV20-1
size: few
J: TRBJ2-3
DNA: TGCAGTGCAGGACGACGCACAGATACGCAGTATTTT
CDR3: CSAGRRTDTQYF

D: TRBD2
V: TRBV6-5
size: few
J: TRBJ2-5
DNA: TGTGCCAGCAGGGTTAGCGGGTCGAGGGAGACCCAGTACTTC
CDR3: CASRVSGSRETQYF

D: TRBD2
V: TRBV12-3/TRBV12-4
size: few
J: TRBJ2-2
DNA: TGTGCCAGCAGCCCCCCGGGACTAGCGGTTAACACCGGGGAGCTGTTTTTT
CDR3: CASSPPGLAVNTGELFF

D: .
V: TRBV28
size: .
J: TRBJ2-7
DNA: TGTGCCAGCAGTGCCCCGCGAGGCCAAGGATACGAGCAGTACTTC
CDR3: CASSAPRGQGYEQYF

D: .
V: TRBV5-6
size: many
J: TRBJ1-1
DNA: TGTGCCAGCAGCTTGGGGGAAGGGCAAGCTTTCTTT
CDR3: CASSLGEGQAFF

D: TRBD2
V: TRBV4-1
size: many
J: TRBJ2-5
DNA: TGCGCCAGCAGACTTCGGACTAGCGACCAAGAGACCCAGTACTTC
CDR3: CASRLRTSDQETQYF

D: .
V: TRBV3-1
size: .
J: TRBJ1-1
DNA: TGTGCCAGCAGCCCCCGTAGCAGGGGGAACACTGAAGCTTTCTTT
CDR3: CASSPRSRGNTEAFF

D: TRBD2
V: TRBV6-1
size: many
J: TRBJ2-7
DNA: TGTGCCAGCATCATCTCGCCCGGGGGACTAGCGGGAGACGGTCCGTACTTC
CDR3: CASIISPGGLAGDGPYF

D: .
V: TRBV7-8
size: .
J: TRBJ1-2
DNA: TGTGCCAGCAGCTTACTTGTCGGGGGCTATGGCTACACCTTC
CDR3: CASSLLVGGYGYTF

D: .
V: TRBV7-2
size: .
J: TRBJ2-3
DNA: TGTGCCAGCAGCTTAGCGGCCCTCACAGATACGCAGTATTTT
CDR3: CASSLAALTDTQYF

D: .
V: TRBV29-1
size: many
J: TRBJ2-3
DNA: TGCAGCGTTGGGGTTAGGGGTAGGGTTTCAGATACGCAGTATTTT
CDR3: CSVGVRGRVSDTQYF

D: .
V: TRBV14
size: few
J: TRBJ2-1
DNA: TGTGCCAGCAGCCAACCCCCTTCGAAGGATGAGCAGTTCTTC
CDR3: CASSQPPSKDEQFF

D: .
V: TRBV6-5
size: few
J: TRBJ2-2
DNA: TGTGCCAGCAGTTACTCGACGGTTGGCGGGGAGCTGTTTTTT
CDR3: CASSYSTVGGELFF

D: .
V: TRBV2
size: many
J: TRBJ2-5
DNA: TGTGCCAGCAGTGAGGCTGGCACCCAGTACTTC
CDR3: CASSEAGTQYF

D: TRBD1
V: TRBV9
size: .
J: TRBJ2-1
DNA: TGTGCCAGCAGCATTGGACAGGGAACCCACAATGAGCAGTTCTTC
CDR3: CASSIGQGTHNEQFF

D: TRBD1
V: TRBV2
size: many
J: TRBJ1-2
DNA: TGTGCCAGCAGTGCCGGGACAGGGGGCTACACCTTC
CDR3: CASSAGTGGYTF

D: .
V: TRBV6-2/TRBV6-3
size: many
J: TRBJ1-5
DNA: TGTGCCAGCAGTGACTCGAAGGCTCAGCCCCAGCATTTT
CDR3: CASSDSKAQPQHF

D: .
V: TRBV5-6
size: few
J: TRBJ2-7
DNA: TGTGCCAGCAGCTTGGCTGTAGCAGGGGGGCTCTACGAGCAGTACTTC
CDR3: CASSLAVAGGLYEQYF

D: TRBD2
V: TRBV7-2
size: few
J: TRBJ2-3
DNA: TGTGCCAGCAGCCCTAGCGGGGGGGCCTTAGATACGCAGTATTTT
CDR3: CASSPSGGALDTQYF

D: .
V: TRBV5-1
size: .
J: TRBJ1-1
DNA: TGCGCCAGCAGCTGGAGGGACACTCACACTGAAGCTTTCTTT
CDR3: CASSWRDTHTEAFF

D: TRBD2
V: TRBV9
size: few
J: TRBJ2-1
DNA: TGTGCCAGCAGCGTATTGGGACTAGCGGGACCGGGGCAAGGAGATGAGCAGTTCTTC
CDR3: CASSVLGLAGPGQGDEQFF

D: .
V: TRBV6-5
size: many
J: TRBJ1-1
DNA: TGTGCCAGCAGGCCCTCCGGGAGCGCTGAAGCTTTCTTT
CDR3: CASRPSGSAEAFF

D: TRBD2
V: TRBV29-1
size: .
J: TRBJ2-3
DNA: TGCAGCGCCCCGGGACTAGCGCGGGCAGATACGCAGTATTTT
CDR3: CSAPGLARADTQYF

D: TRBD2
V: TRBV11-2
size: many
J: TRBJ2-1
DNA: TGTGCCAGCACCCTATATGAGACTAGCGGGATTGGTGAGCAGTTCTTC
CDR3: CASTLYETSGIGEQFF

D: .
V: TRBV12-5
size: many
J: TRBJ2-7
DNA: TGTGCTAGTGGTTTGGGGACAACCTACGAGCAGTACTTC
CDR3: CASGLGTTYEQYF

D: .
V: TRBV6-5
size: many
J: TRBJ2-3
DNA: TGTGCCAGCAGTACAACCGGGGGTGCCGCGTATTTT
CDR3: CASSTTGGAAYF

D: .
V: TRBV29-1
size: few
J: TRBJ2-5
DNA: TGCAGCGTTGAAAGTGGGTGGGAGACCCAGTACTTC
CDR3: CSVESGWETQYF

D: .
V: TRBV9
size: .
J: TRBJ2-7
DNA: TGTGCCAGCTCCAAAGGGGAACTAGTAACCGAGCAGTACTTC
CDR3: CASSKGELVTEQYF

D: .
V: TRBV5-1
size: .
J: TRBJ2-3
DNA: TGCGCCAGCAGCATGACCGCAGATACGCAGTATTTT
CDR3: CASSMTADTQYF

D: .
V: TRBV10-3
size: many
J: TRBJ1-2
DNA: TGTGCCATCGATACGACGGGAAACTATGGCTACACCTTC
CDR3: CAIDTTGNYGYTF

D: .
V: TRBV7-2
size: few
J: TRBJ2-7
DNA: TGTGCCAGCAGCGAAACCGGACAGCCTCCCTACGAGCAGTACTTC
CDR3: CASSETGQPPYEQYF

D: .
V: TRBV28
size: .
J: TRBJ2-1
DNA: TGTGCCAGCAGCTCGGGAGAACGCTCCTACAATGAGCAGCTCTTC
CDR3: CASSSGERSYNEQLF

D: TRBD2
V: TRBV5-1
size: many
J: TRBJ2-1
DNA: TGCGCCAGCAGCCCCTTAGCGGGGGGATTGGGCAATGAGCAGTTCTTC
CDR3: CASSPLAGGLGNEQFF

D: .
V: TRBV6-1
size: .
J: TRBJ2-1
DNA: TGTGCCAGTTGGGACATAGTAAATGAGCAGTTCTTC
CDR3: CASWDIVNEQFF

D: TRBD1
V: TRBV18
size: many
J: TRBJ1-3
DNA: TGTGCCTCGGGACAGGGGGCTGGAAACACCATATATTTT
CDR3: CASGQGAGNTIYF

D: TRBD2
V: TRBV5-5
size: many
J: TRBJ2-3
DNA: TGTGCCAGCAGCTTGGGGCCAGCGGGAAGGATTGATACGCAGTATTTT
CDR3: CASSLGPAGRIDTQYF

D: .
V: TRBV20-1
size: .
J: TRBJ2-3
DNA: TGCAGTGCTAGAGGACGGGGGGCCGGGGCAGATACGCAGTATTTT
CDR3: CSARGRGAGADTQYF

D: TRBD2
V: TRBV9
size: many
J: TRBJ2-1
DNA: TGTGCCAGCAGCCCTGGAGGCGGGGGGCTAGTCAATGAGCAGTTCTTC
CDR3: CASSPGGGGLVNEQFF

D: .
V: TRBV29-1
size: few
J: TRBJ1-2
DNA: TGCAGCGTTGGGACTGTACAAAACTATGGCTACACCTTC
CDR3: CSVGTVQNYGYTF